This T cell receptor beta chain emerged from a study of blood T cells in healthy people across ages. Overall study results and limits: Investigators treated diversity estimates from one million T cells as underestimates.

A remark on this clonotype: Its antigen is not known. This may come from a read error, since a much larger clone is one base off.

PCR was performed a second time for about 6 to 12 cycles using a sample-barcoded 5' primer and a J-beta primer mix. MiXCR was run by TCRdb on the 5' RACE reads, yielding one entry per CDR3 protein. The sample contains 790,000 or so distinct CDR3 sequences, 56% of which appear only once. V gave up 0 bases and J gave up 7 bases, with 15 bases separating them. The CDR3 has 15 residues. Germline V gene lookup returns CDR1 LGHNA and CDR2 YNFKEQ. The J gene is TRBJ1-2, the V gene TRBV4-2; tentatively, D is TRBD1 (5 bases). The sequence came from a man in his forties in good health. Specimen: blood. The CDR3 protein is CASSQDSTGIGGYTF. The CDR3, as DNA: TGTGCCAGCAGCCAAGATAGCACAGGTATAGGTGGCTACACCTTC.